The rows below give T cell receptor beta chains drawn from one sample of a study of Tregs in tolerant kidney transplant recipients. Assay used: immunoSEQ multiplex PCR; TCRdb lists only in-frame clones, some missing. Altogether 55,000 to 70,000 clones are present, 70% to 90% being singletons, with the ten largest covering approximately 2.1%. This material consisted of Tregs from blood, taken before the transplant. The receptors were sampled from a human donor who received a combined kidney and bone marrow transplant. Both conserved end residues are part of each CDR3. The D gene is left open where the match is weak. Part of the rows lack a size; the others show once, few, many or a class for expanded clones.

clone_size,j_call,v_call,d_call,cdr3_aa,cdr3_nt
-,TRBJ2-1,TRBV21-1,-,CASSKVTAGVQDEQFF,TGTGCCAGCAGCAAAGTTACAGCGGGGGTCCAGGATGAGCAGTTCTTC
once,TRBJ2-3,TRBV10-2,-,CASRPLSDSDTQYF,TGCGCCAGCAGGCCCCTCAGCGATAGTGATACGCAGTATTTT
-,TRBJ1-2,TRBV5-1,-,CASSTGGGDGYTF,TGCGCCAGCAGCACGGGTGGGGGGGACGGCTACACCTTC
-,TRBJ2-7,TRBV7-8,TRBD1,CASSLFDRVAYEQYF,TGTGCCAGCAGCTTATTCGACAGGGTCGCCTACGAGCAGTACTTC
-,TRBJ1-1,TRBV6-4,TRBD1,CASRQDRKNTEAFF,TGTGCCAGCAGACAGGACAGGAAGAACACTGAAGCTTTCTTT
-,TRBJ2-7,TRBV5-6,-,CASSLGRYSYEQYF,TGTGCCAGCAGCTTGGGCAGGTACTCCTACGAGCAGTACTTC
-,TRBJ1-1,TRBV7-2,-,CASSFYAGGGAFF,TGTGCCAGCAGCTTTTATGCAGGTGGTGGAGCTTTCTTT
-,TRBJ2-5,TRBV4-1,TRBD1,CASSSRQGAMALDGETQYF,TGCGCCAGCAGCTCCCGACAGGGGGCGATGGCCTTAGATGGGGAGACCCAGTACTTC
-,TRBJ2-7,TRBV5-1,-,CASSQYLVSYEQYF,TGCGCCAGCAGCCAGTACCTCGTCTCCTACGAGCAGTACTTC
-,TRBJ2-5,TRBV7-2,TRBD2,CASSLAPPSGGAETQYF,TGTGCCAGCAGCTTAGCTCCCCCTAGCGGGGGTGCGGAGACCCAGTACTTC
-,TRBJ1-1,TRBV10-1,-,CASTRPYTGAESTEAFF,TGCGCCAGCACTCGACCTTATACGGGGGCCGAGAGCACTGAAGCTTTCTTT
-,TRBJ1-1,TRBV29-1,-,CSVGHPNTEAFF,TGCAGCGTTGGTCACCCGAACACTGAAGCTTTCTTT
-,TRBJ2-1,TRBV5-1,TRBD2,CASSTPRGGLADNEQFF,TGCGCCAGCAGCACCCCCCGGGGGGGACTAGCGGACAATGAGCAGTTCTTC
-,TRBJ2-3,TRBV27,-,CASSLWGVGADTQYF,TGTGCCAGCAGTTTATGGGGGGTGGGCGCAGATACGCAGTATTTT
-,TRBJ1-2,TRBV6-5,-,CASIPSGGLGYGYTF,TGTGCCAGCATCCCCAGCGGTGGGCTGGGGTATGGCTACACCTTC
-,TRBJ1-5,TRBV4-1,TRBD1,CASSHGTGDNQPQHF,TGCGCCAGCAGCCACGGGACAGGAGACAATCAGCCCCAGCATTTT
-,TRBJ2-5,TRBV29-1,-,CSVEALKLETQYF,TGCAGCGTTGAAGCCCTAAAACTAGAGACCCAGTACTTC
-,TRBJ2-7,TRBV10-3,-,CAISASGGYYEQYF,TGTGCCATCAGTGCATCCGGGGGCTACTACGAGCAGTACTTC
few,TRBJ1-1,TRBV30,-,CSCSRTNTEAFF,TGTTCCTGCAGCCGAACGAACACTGAAGCTTTCTTT
-,TRBJ2-1,TRBV15,-,CATSTLGQPRKQFF,TGTGCCACCAGCACCTTAGGACAGCCTCGAAAGCAGTTCTTC
-,TRBJ1-5,TRBV4-1,TRBD1,CASSRDDRVDQPQHF,TGCGCCAGCAGCCGAGATGACAGGGTGGATCAGCCCCAGCATTTT
-,TRBJ1-2,TRBV30,-,CAWGYALGGYTF,TGTGCCTGGGGCTACGCACTCGGCGGCTACACCTTC
-,TRBJ1-2,TRBV10-2,TRBD1,CASSETSGTANYGYTF,TGCGCCAGCAGTGAGACCTCCGGGACAGCCAACTATGGCTACACCTTC
-,TRBJ2-2,TRBV11-2,-,CAFGDANTGELFF,TGTGCCTTTGGGGACGCCAACACCGGGGAGCTGTTTTTT
-,TRBJ2-3,TRBV30,TRBD2,CAWSIPYSGRPNTDTQYF,TGTGCCTGGAGTATACCATACAGCGGGAGGCCTAACACAGATACGCAGTATTTT
-,TRBJ1-2,TRBV9,TRBD1,CASSHRQGDPHGYTF,TGTGCCAGCAGCCATCGACAGGGGGACCCCCATGGCTACACCTTC
-,TRBJ1-1,TRBV7-9,TRBD1,CASSQRAGGVNTEAFF,TGTGCCAGCAGCCAGAGGGCAGGGGGAGTGAACACTGAAGCTTTCTTT
-,TRBJ2-2,TRBV29-1,-,CSVAGVSNTGELFF,TGCAGCGTTGCAGGGGTTTCGAACACCGGGGAGCTGTTTTTT
-,TRBJ1-5,TRBV19,-,CATGRRTYQPQHF,TGTGCCACCGGGAGGAGGACCTATCAGCCCCAGCATTTT
few,TRBJ1-2,TRBV5-1,TRBD1,CASSLGQTTGYTF,TGTGCCAGCAGCCTGGGACAGACAACTGGCTACACCTTC
few,TRBJ1-5,TRBV27,TRBD1,CASRGQGGNQPQHF,TGTGCCAGCAGGGGACAGGGGGGCAATCAGCCCCAGCATTTT
-,TRBJ2-3,TRBV11-2,-,CASSLEGGRGQDTQYF,TGTGCCAGCAGCTTAGAGGGGGGCAGGGGCCAAGATACGCAGTATTTT
-,TRBJ1-1,TRBV5-1,-,CASSALRTVNTEAFF,TGCGCCAGCAGCGCACTGCGGACAGTGAACACTGAAGCTTTCTTT
-,TRBJ2-7,TRBV7-6,-,CASSLRRPGTASYEQYF,TGTGCCAGCAGCTTACGTCGCCCCGGGACGGCGTCCTACGAGCAGTACTTC
-,TRBJ2-1,TRBV5-1,-,CASSLGRSNEQFF,TGCGCCAGCAGCTTGGGGAGGTCCAATGAGCAGTTCTTC
-,TRBJ1-1,TRBV4-2,-,CASSPQTVLDTEAFF,TGTGCCAGCAGCCCACAGACAGTACTAGACACTGAAGCTTTCTTT
-,TRBJ2-1,TRBV23-1,TRBD1,CASSQSWDRDLGNEQFF,TGCGCCAGCAGTCAATCTTGGGACAGGGATTTGGGGAATGAGCAGTTCTTC
-,TRBJ1-1,TRBV6-1,-,CASSEMENTEAFF,TGTGCCAGCAGTGAAATGGAGAACACTGAAGCTTTCTTT
once,TRBJ1-4,TRBV21-1,-,CASSRDARRMTNEKLFF,TGTGCCAGCAGCCGGGACGCCCGGAGAATGACTAATGAAAAACTGTTTTTT
-,TRBJ2-1,TRBV4-3,-,CASSQDVLNNEQFF,TGCGCCAGCAGCCAAGATGTCCTAAACAATGAGCAGTTCTTC
-,TRBJ1-5,TRBV7-9,-,CASSKGRDTQPQHF,TGTGCCAGCAGCAAGGGGAGGGATACTCAGCCCCAGCATTTT
-,TRBJ1-4,TRBV19,-,CASSIFRGGEKLFF,TGTGCCAGTAGTATATTCAGGGGTGGTGAAAAACTGTTTTTT